This T cell receptor (beta chain) was sequenced in a study of somatic mutations in cytotoxic T cells in rheumatoid arthritis. Study-wide findings and caveats: TRBV07 appeared slightly underrepresented in the rheumatoid arthritis patients. That finding was not adjusted to account for multiple comparisons. Among rheumatoid arthritis patients and age-matched healthy controls, CD8+ T-cell clonality was not significantly different.

The CDR3 spans 16 residues. From germline, CDR1 is SGHTA and CDR2 FQGNSA. V was trimmed by 0 bases and J by 4 bases, leaving 16 bases between them. As to this clone: Its antigen is undetermined.

TCRdb's copy holds only in-frame clones and misses some; the assay was immunoSEQ multiplex PCR. The sample lists approximately 20,000 clones; over 70% were seen once. The sequencing sample was made of CD8+ T cells sorted from blood. V gene TRBV7-2 combines with J gene TRBJ2-7, with D possibly being TRBD2 (6 bases). The receptor was derived from a woman aged 50 to 65 in good health. Here the CDR3 reads CASSLAQVGSGYEQYF. DNA for the CDR3: TGTGCCAGCAGCTTAGCGCAGGTCGGGAGCGGTTACGAGCAGTACTTC.